This T cell receptor (beta chain) originates from a study of spatial heterogeneity in lung cancer. Background on the study: Samples were obtained from some 70 donors, all untreated early-stage non-small cell lung cancer patients. Study-wide points: Follow-up blood showed ubiquitous expanded tumor TCRs less than blood at resection did.

The CDR3 totals 15 residues. Time point specified: blood at routine non-recurrence follow-up after resection. Sequencing was performed on whole RNA extracted from tumor and nontumor lung tissue, or from frozen PBMC, and the material was left unsorted. On each TCR cDNA molecule, a unique molecular identifier was present. TCRdb itself ran the 5' RACE reads through MiXCR, one entry per CDR3 protein. Of approximately 93,000 distinct CDR3 sequences listed, 15% to 20% are singletons. Comment on this clonotype: Its specificity is unknown.

The chain has TRBV21-1 and TRBJ1-1. TRBV21-1 constitutes a pseudogene. The TCR sequence derives from a male donor with early-stage non-small cell lung cancer. Material: PBMCs, obtained at follow-up. The CDR3 protein is CARKTRRDADTEAFF. CDR3 coding DNA: TGTGCCAGAAAAACGAGGAGAGACGCGGACACTGAAGCTTTCTTT.